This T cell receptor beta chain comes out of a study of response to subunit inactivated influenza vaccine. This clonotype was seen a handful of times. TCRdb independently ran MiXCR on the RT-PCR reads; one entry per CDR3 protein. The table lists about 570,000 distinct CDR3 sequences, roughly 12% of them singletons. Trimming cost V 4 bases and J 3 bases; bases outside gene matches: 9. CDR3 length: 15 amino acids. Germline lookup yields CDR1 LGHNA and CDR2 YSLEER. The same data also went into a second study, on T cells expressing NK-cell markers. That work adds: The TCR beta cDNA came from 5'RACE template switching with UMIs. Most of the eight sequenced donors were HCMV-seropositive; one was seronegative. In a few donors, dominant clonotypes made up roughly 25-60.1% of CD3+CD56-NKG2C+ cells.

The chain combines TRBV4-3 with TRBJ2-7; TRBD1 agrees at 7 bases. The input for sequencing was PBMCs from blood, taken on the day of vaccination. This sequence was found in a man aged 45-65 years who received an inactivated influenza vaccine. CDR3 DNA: TGCGCCAGCAGCCCGCCCGGGACAGCTTACTACGAGCAGTACTTC. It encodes CASSPPGTAYYEQYF.